The present entry profiles one T cell receptor (beta chain) with its context. A single base separates this from a much larger clone, so it may be a read error. The data originate from a study of blood T cells in healthy people across ages. Study in general: Template switching captured about one barcoded beta molecule per two T cells.

The donors, all healthy, were Caucasians living in Russia, aged roughly 6 to 100. Combining a sample-barcoded 5' primer with a J-beta primer mix, a second PCR ran for about 7 to 12 cycles. From each sample, at least 2.5 million paired-end reads containing CDR3 were obtained. TCRdb re-called the 5' RACE reads through MiXCR, storing one row per CDR3 protein. This sample carries approximately 680,000 distinct CDR3 sequences, 32% of them seen once, and the ten largest clones take 15% to 19%. The CDR3 extends over 13 amino acids. The TCR was taken from a woman of 80 years or more in good health. This sequence joins TRBV21-1 and TRBJ2-5; TRBD1, the table's D call, lacks a check against the DNA. TRBV21-1 is shown as a pseudogene. Sequences were obtained from blood. The CDR3 sequence: CASSIGQVNEQYF. In nucleotides, the CDR3 is TGTGCCAGCAGCATAGGACAGGTCAATGAGCAGTACTTC.